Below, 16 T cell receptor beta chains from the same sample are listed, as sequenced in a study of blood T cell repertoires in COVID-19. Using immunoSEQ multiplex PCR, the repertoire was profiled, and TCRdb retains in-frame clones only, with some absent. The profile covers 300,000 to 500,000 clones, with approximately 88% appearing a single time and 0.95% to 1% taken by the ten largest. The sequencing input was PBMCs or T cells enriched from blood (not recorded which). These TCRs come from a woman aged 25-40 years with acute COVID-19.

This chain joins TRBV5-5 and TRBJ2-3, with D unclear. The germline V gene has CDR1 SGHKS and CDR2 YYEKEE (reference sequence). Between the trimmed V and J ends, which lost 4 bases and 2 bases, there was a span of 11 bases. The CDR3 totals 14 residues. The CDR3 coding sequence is TGTGCCAGCAGCCTAAACTGGTCCACAGATACGCAGTATTTT. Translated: CASSLNWSTDTQYF.

The CDR3 region has the DNA TGTGCCAGCAGCCACAGGGGGAGGGAGCAGTACTTC. It encodes CASSHRGREQYF. This rearrangement joins TRBV5-6 to TRBJ2-7; TRBD1 matches at 8 bases. Germline loops: CDR1 SGHDT, CDR2 YYEEEE. The junction had 4 bases not matched to a gene; V was cut back by 4 bases and J by 7 bases. This CDR3 spans 12 amino acids.

In DNA, the CDR3 is TGCGCCAGCAGTGAAACCGTACTAGCGGGGGAGCAGTTCTTC. Amino acid sequence: CASSETVLAGEQFF. The chain recombines TRBV10-1 with TRBJ2-1; 10 positions match TRBD2. The junction had 6 bases not matched to a gene; V was cut back by 3 bases and J by 10 bases. This CDR3 has 14 amino acids. Germline CDR1 reads WNHNN; CDR2 reads SYGVQD (reference sequence).

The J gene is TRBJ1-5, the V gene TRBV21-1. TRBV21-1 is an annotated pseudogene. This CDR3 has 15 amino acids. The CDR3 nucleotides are TGTGCCAGCAGCAAGGGGGGGGGTAGCAATCAGCCCCAGCATTTT. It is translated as CASSKGGGSNQPQHF.

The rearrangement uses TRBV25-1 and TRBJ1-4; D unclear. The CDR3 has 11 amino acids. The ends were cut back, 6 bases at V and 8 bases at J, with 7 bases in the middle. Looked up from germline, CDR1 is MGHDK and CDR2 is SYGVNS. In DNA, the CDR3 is TGTGCCAGCAGCCTATCCGAAAAACTGTTTTTT. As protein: CASSLSEKLFF.

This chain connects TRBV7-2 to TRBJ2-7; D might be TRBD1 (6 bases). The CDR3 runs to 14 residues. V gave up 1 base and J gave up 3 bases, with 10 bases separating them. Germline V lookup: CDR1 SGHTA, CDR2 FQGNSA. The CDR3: CASSLGGGNYEQYF. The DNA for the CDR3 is TGTGCCAGCAGCTTAGGAGGGGGAAACTACGAGCAGTACTTC.

This chain's CDR3 is CASSQVGRQGAEAFF. CDR3 DNA sequence: TGTGCCAGCAGCCAAGTTGGTCGGCAGGGGGCTGAAGCTTTCTTT. The chain uses TRBV3-1 (or the pseudogene TRBV3-2) and TRBJ1-1; 7 bases map to TRBD1. V shed 1 base and J 6 bases; nucleotides not matched to a gene: 8. The CDR3 totals 15 residues. The germline gives CDR1 LGHDT, CDR2 YNNKEL (reference sequence).

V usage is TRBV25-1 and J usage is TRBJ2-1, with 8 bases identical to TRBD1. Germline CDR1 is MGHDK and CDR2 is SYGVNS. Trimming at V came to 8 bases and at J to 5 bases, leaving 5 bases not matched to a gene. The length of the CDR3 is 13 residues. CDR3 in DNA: TGTGCCAGCCGGACAGGGTTCGACAATGAGCAGTTCTTC. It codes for CASRTGFDNEQFF.

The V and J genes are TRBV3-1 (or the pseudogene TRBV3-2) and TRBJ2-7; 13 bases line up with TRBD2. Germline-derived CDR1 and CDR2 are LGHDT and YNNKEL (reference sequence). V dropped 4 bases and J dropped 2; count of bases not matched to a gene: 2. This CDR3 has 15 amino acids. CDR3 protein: CASSLTSGGAYEQYF. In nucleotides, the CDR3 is TGTGCCAGCAGCCTAACTAGCGGGGGGGCCTACGAGCAGTACTTC.

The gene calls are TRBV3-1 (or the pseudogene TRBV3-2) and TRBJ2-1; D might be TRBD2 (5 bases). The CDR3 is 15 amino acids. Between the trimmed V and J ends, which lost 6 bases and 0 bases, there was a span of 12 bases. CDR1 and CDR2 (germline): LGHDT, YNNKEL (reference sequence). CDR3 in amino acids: CASRYGLSSYNEQFF. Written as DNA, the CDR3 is TGTGCCAGCAGATACGGACTCAGCTCCTACAATGAGCAGTTCTTC.

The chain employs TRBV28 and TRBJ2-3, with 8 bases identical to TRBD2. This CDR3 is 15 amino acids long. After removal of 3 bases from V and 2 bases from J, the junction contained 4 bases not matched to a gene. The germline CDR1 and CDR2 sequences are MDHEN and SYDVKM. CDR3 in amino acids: CASSFLAGSTDTQYF. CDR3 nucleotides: TGTGCCAGCAGTTTTCTAGCGGGCTCCACAGATACGCAGTATTTT. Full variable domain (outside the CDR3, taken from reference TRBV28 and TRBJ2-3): DVKVTQSSRYLVKRTGEKVFLECVQDMDHENMFWYRQDPGLGLRLIYFSYDVKMKEKGDIPEGYSVSREKKERFSLILESASTNQTSMYLCASSFLAGSTDTQYFGPGTRLTVL.

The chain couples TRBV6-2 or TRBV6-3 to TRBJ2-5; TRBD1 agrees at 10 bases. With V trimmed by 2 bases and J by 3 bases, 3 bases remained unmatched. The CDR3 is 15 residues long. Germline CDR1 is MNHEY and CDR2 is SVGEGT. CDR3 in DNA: TGTGCCAGCAGTTACACCGGGACAGGGGAAGAGACCCAGTACTTC. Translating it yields CASSYTGTGEETQYF.

CDR3 sequence: CASSYRGGIGDQPQHF. DNA for the CDR3: TGTGCCAGCAGTTACCGTGGGGGGATTGGGGATCAGCCCCAGCATTTT. This rearrangement joins TRBV6-2 or TRBV6-3 to TRBJ1-5; weak D call: TRBD1 (5 bases). The CDR3 covers 16 residues. Trimming stripped 2 bases from V and 5 bases from J, with 16 bases between. Germline CDR1 reads MNHEY; CDR2 reads SVGEGT.

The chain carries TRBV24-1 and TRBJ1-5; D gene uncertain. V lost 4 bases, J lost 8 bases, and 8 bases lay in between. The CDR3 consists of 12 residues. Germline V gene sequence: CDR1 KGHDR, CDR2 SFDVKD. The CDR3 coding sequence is TGTGCCACCAGTGAAGGTACTAAGCCCCAGCATTTT. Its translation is CATSEGTKPQHF.

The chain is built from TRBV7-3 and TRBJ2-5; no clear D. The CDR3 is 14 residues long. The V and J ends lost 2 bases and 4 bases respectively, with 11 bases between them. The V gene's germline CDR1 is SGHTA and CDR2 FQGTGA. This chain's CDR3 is CASSLQARGETQYF. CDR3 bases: TGTGCCAGCAGCTTACAAGCAAGAGGAGAGACCCAGTACTTC.

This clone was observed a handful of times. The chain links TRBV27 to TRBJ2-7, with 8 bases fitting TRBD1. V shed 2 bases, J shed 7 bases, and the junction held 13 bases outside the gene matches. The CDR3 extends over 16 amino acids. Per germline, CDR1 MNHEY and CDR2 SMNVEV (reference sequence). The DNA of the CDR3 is TGTGCCAGCAGTTTAAAGGCTCCAGGGGGCGCGTATGAGCAGTACTTC. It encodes CASSLKAPGGAYEQYF.